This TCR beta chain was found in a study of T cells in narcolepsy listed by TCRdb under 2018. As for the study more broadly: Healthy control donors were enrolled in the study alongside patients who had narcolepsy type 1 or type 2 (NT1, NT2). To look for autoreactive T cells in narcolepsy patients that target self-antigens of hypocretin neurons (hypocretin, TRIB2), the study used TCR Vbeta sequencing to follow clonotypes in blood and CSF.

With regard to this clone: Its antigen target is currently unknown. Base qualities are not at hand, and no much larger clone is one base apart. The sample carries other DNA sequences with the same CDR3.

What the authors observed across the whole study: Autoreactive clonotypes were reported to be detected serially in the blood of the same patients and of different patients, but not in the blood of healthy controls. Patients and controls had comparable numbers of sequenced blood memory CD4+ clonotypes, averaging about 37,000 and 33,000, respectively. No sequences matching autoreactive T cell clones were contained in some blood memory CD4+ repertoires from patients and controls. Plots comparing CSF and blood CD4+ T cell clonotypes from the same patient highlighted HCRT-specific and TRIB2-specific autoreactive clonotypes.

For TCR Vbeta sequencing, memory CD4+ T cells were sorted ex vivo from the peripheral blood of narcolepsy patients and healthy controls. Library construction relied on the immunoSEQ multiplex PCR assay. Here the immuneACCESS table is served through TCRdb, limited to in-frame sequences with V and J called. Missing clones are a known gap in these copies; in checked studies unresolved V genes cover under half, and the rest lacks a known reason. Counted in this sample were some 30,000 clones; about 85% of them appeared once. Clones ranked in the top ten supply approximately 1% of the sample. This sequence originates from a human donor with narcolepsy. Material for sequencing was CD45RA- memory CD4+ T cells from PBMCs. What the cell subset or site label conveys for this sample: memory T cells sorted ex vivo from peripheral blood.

The DNA sequence is given as TGCGCCAGCAGCCAAGAAGCGGGGGGGCTTCGGAACGAGCAGTACTTC. Its amino acids are CASSQEAGGLRNEQYF. The sequence links TRBV4-1 to TRBJ2-7, with 10 bases in between that match TRBD2. For this chain, trimming is 0 bases at the V end and 5 bases at the J end, and the number of junction bases without a gene match is 7. CDR1 and CDR2 (MGHRA, YSYEKL) derive from the germline V gene. The CDR3 sequence holds 16 residues, the cysteine and phenylalanine included. Kept here is only the CDR3 DNA, which spans 48 bases and is read in frame from base 1.